These 29 T cell receptor beta chains came from one sample sequenced in a study of T cell changes during pregnancy in multiple sclerosis (dated by TCRdb to the late 2010s). The library was made by the immunoSEQ multiplex PCR assay. Imported from immuneACCESS, the table was reduced by TCRdb to in-frame sequences with V and J called. These copies leave out some clones; in studies compared against another copy, an unresolved V gene accounts for under half, and the cause of the remainder is not known. A total of under 45,000 clones appear in this sample, roughly 92% of them only once. In total, the top ten clones hold roughly 0.61% of the sample. The starting material was CD4+ T cells from peripheral blood mononuclear cells, obtained in the first trimester of pregnancy. Every receptor here comes from a female donor with multiple sclerosis, enrolled in a pregnancy study.

This chain uses TRBV9 with TRBJ1-1, with D possibly matching TRBD1 (5 bases). Germline V lookup: CDR1 SGDLS, CDR2 YYNGEE. The CDR3 is 15 amino acids. The V end was cut by 4 bases, the J end by 1 base, with 14 bases between. The CDR3 DNA reads as TGTGCCAGCAGCTCCTCGAGTGGGGCGAACACTGAAGCTTTCTTT. Protein product: CASSSSSGANTEAFF.

V is TRBV27 and J is TRBJ2-5, with 10 bases aligning to TRBD1. There are 15 residues in the CDR3. The J segment lost 2 bases and the V segment lost 5 bases, leaving 5 bases of the junction unmatched. Germline CDR1 MNHEY, CDR2 SMNVEV (reference sequence). The CDR3 region is CASSRTGQGQETQYF. The CDR3 DNA follows: TGTGCCAGCAGTAGGACGGGACAGGGGCAAGAGACCCAGTACTTC.

The chain recombines TRBV19 with TRBJ1-4, with TRBD1 matching over 7 bases. Germline V gene sequence: CDR1 LNHDA, CDR2 SQIVND (reference sequence). The CDR3 consists of 15 residues. The V segment lost 6 bases and the J segment 6 bases; nucleotides outside the gene matches: 10. The CDR3 here is CASRQDRASDEKLFF. CDR3 in DNA: TGTGCCAGTAGGCAAGACAGGGCCTCCGATGAAAAACTGTTTTTT.

The CDR3: CASTQGTSGNTGELFF. CDR3 coding DNA: TGTGCCAGCACCCAGGGGACTAGCGGGAACACCGGGGAGCTGTTTTTT. This chain uses TRBV9 with TRBJ2-2; 11 nucleotides align to TRBD2. This CDR3 has 16 residues. The J segment lost 1 base and the V segment lost 6 bases, leaving 5 bases of the junction unmatched. Germline V gene lookup returns CDR1 SGDLS and CDR2 YYNGEE.

The chain combines TRBV9 with TRBJ2-1; tentatively, D is TRBD2 (6 bases). The length of the CDR3 is 12 residues. V lost 0 bases and J lost 9, with 7 bases in between. CDR1 and CDR2 from the germline V gene are SGDLS and YYNGEE. This chain's CDR3 is CASSVAGAEQFF. CDR3 nucleotides: TGTGCCAGCAGCGTAGCGGGAGCTGAGCAGTTCTTC.

V gene TRBV28 combines with J gene TRBJ1-2; 7 bases fit TRBD1. Per the germline V gene, CDR1 is MDHEN and CDR2 is SYDVKM. This CDR3 is built from 13 residues. The J segment lost 4 bases and the V segment lost 6 bases, leaving 5 bases of the junction unmatched. The CDR3 DNA sequence: TGTGCCAGCAGAACAGGGGATATCTATGGCTACACCTTC. Its protein product is CASRTGDIYGYTF.

This clone appeared a single time. V and J are TRBV10-2 and TRBJ2-7; 9 nucleotides align to TRBD2. The germline V gene encodes CDR1 WSHSY and CDR2 SAAADI. V lost 3 bases and J lost 4; bases outside the gene matches: 13. This CDR3 has 17 amino acids. CDR3 in amino acids: CASSEYPLASGNYEQYF. The DNA for the CDR3 is TGCGCCAGCAGTGAATACCCACTGGCTAGCGGGAATTACGAGCAGTACTTC.

This rearrangement joins TRBV9 to TRBJ2-2; tentative D call: TRBD2 (5 bases). This CDR3 comprises 16 residues. Trimming took off 0 bases at V and 3 bases at J, with 12 bases between the two ends. Per the germline V gene, CDR1 is SGDLS and CDR2 is YYNGEE. This chain's CDR3 is CASSVATRIDTGELFF. The CDR3, as DNA: TGTGCCAGCAGCGTAGCTACTAGGATAGACACCGGGGAGCTGTTTTTT.

The rearrangement uses TRBV11-3 and TRBJ2-1; 8 bases are shared with TRBD1. The CDR3 has 13 residues. The ends lost 4 bases at V and 7 bases at J; junction bases unmatched: 3. CDR1 SGHNT and CDR2 YENEEA come from the germline V gene. The DNA for the CDR3 is TGTGCCAGCAGCTCAGGGGGCGGGAATGAGCAGTTCTTC. Protein: CASSSGGGNEQFF.

V usage is TRBV28 and J usage is TRBJ2-5; TRBD2 might be the D (6 bases). CDR3 length: 12 residues. Looked up from germline, CDR1 is MDHEN and CDR2 is SYDVKM. V lost 7 bases and J 4 bases, leaving 10 bases between the germline ends. For the CDR3, the DNA is TGTGCCAGCATGGAGGGCGGAGAGACCCAGTACTTC. It translates to CASMEGGETQYF.

The chain links TRBV6-1 to TRBJ2-7, with D uncertain. Germline V lookup: CDR1 MNHNS, CDR2 SASEGT. Trimming took off 5 bases at V and 2 bases at J, with 7 bases between the two ends. The CDR3 runs to 12 residues. This CDR3 reads CASSQGPYEQYF. CDR3 nucleotides: TGTGCCAGCAGTCAAGGGCCCTACGAGCAGTACTTC.

The chain recombines TRBV7-2 with TRBJ2-7; D might be TRBD1 (8 bases). CDR1 SGHTA and CDR2 FQGNSA come from the germline V gene. The length of the CDR3 is 16 residues. V dropped 5 bases and J dropped 3 bases, with 20 bases sitting between them. The CDR3 nucleotides read TGTGCCAGCAGCCCTAGAGACAGGGGACTATTCTACGAGCAGTACTTC. Protein product: CASSPRDRGLFYEQYF.

The J gene is TRBJ2-7, the V gene TRBV6-4, with D possibly being TRBD2 (6 bases). V gave up 7 bases and J gave up 1 base, with 26 bases separating them. Germline assignment: CDR1 MRHNA and CDR2 SNTAGT. The CDR3 spans 18 residues. CDR3 sequence reads: CASTGRISLTRSSYEQYF. CDR3 nucleotide sequence: TGTGCCAGCACTGGACGGATATCCCTGACTAGATCTTCCTACGAGCAGTACTTC.

The chain combines TRBV10-2 with TRBJ1-1, with D perhaps TRBD1 (5 bases). CDR1 and CDR2 from the germline V gene are WSHSY and SAAADI. Trimming shortened V by 7 bases and J by 1 base, and 10 bases separated the two germline ends. CDR3 length: 13 residues. CDR3 sequence: CASTGRENTEAFF. The CDR3 coding sequence is TGCGCCAGCACAGGGAGGGAGAACACTGAAGCTTTCTTT.

This chain links TRBV5-4 with TRBJ1-1; D perhaps matches TRBD1 (5 bases). Germline V lookup: CDR1 SGHNT, CDR2 YYREEE (reference sequence). There are 13 residues in the CDR3. Trimming took off 0 bases at V and 2 bases at J, with 5 bases between the two ends. CDR3 region: CASSLGTNTEAFF. Here the CDR3 DNA reads TGTGCCAGCAGCTTGGGGACAAACACTGAAGCTTTCTTT.

This chain connects TRBV28 to TRBJ1-2, with 9 nucleotides matching TRBD1. Germline trimming cut 7 bases from V and 2 bases from J; bases unmatched to any gene: 5. Germline CDR1 is MDHEN and CDR2 is SYDVKM. The CDR3 totals 14 residues. The chain's CDR3 is CASKKGQGNYGYTF. DNA for the CDR3: TGTGCCAGCAAGAAGGGACAGGGAAACTATGGCTACACCTTC.

This chain links TRBV10-3 with TRBJ2-5, with 7 bases lining up with TRBD2. The J segment lost 2 bases and the V segment lost 3 bases, leaving 9 bases of the junction unmatched. Germline CDR1 ENHRY, CDR2 SYGVKD. The CDR3 is 16 residues long. The CDR3 reads CAISEPRREVQETQYF. The CDR3 DNA is TGTGCCATCAGTGAACCCCGACGGGAGGTTCAAGAGACCCAGTACTTC.

This chain joins TRBV5-8 and TRBJ2-7; perhaps TRBD2 as D (6 bases). V was clipped by 1 base and J by 4 bases, with 18 bases between them. CDR3 length: 16 residues. Germline CDR1 reads SGHTS; CDR2 reads YDEGEE. The CDR3 coding sequence is TGTGCCAGCAGCTTGTACGGGAGAACTTCGACGTACGAGCAGTACTTC. Translation: CASSLYGRTSTYEQYF.

This clone came up once. The chain employs TRBV6-5 and TRBJ2-1; a weak D match, TRBD1 (6 bases). Germline CDR1 reads MNHEY; CDR2 reads SVGAGI. The CDR3 covers 15 residues. The ends were cut back, 5 bases at V and 0 bases at J, with 11 bases in the middle. CDR3 sequence reads: CASSADRSSYNEQFF. The CDR3 DNA follows: TGTGCCAGCAGTGCCGACAGGAGCTCCTACAATGAGCAGTTCTTC.

This sequence joins TRBV27 and TRBJ2-3, with D maybe TRBD2 (6 bases). CDR1 and CDR2 from the germline V gene are MNHEY and SMNVEV (reference sequence). V was pared by 1 base and J by 2 bases, with 19 bases between. The CDR3 contains 18 residues. This CDR3 reads CASSLYREPPRYTDTQYF. The CDR3 region has the DNA TGTGCCAGCAGTTTATACCGGGAGCCCCCCCGATACACAGATACGCAGTATTTT.

This clone was detected once. The CDR3, as DNA: TGCGCCAGCAGCGGGGCGTTCAACAGCTCCTACGAGCAGTACTTC. Translated: CASSGAFNSSYEQYF. This chain joins TRBV5-1 and TRBJ2-7, with D possibly matching TRBD1 (5 bases). CDR3 length equals 15 residues. The ends were cut back, 4 bases at V and 0 bases at J, with 14 bases in the middle. The germline CDR1 and CDR2 sequences are SGHRS and YFSETQ.

This rearrangement joins TRBV28 to TRBJ1-5; D is uncertain. The V end lost 2 bases, the J end lost 6 bases, and 5 bases lay between the germline ends. The length of the CDR3 is 12 residues. CDR1 and CDR2 (germline): MDHEN, SYDVKM. The CDR3 DNA reads TGTGCCAGCAGTTTAAACGGTCAGCCCCAGCATTTT. It codes for CASSLNGQPQHF.

V gene TRBV7-6 combines with J gene TRBJ2-5, with 8 nucleotides matching TRBD1. CDR3 length: 15 residues. Germline CDR1 SGHVS, CDR2 FNYEAQ. The V and J ends lost 1 base and 5 bases, in that order; junction bases with no gene match: 6. CDR3 amino acids: CASSLGGGTGETQYF. In nucleotides, the CDR3 is TGTGCCAGCAGCTTAGGGGGCGGGACAGGCGAGACCCAGTACTTC.

A few counts support this clone. This rearrangement joins TRBV2 to TRBJ2-2, with D possibly matching TRBD1 (6 bases). The CDR3 runs to 14 residues. The germline V gene has CDR1 SNHLY and CDR2 FYNNEI. Trimming pared 6 bases from V and 1 base from J, leaving 9 bases between. In DNA, the CDR3 is TGTGCCAGCAGCCGCAGGGGGAACACCGGGGAGCTGTTTTTT. Translation: CASSRRGNTGELFF. Full variable domain (missing parts from reference TRBV2 and TRBJ2-2): EPEVTQTPSHQVTQMGQEVILRCVPISNHLYFYWYRQILGQKVEFLVSFYNNEISEKSEIFDDQFSVERPDGSNFTLKIRSTKLEDSAMYFCASSRRGNTGELFFGEGSRLTVL.

V gene TRBV5-3 combines with J gene TRBJ2-1, with TRBD2 identical over 10 bases. TRBV5-3 is sorted into the ORF group, with uncertain function. V lost 0 bases and J lost 2; bases outside the gene matches: 8. This CDR3 has 18 amino acids. CDR3 bases: TGTGCCAGAAGCTTGGGACTAGCGGGCCTCTTCGCCTACAATGAGCAGTTCTTC. This gives the protein CARSLGLAGLFAYNEQFF.

This clone has only one observation. The V gene is TRBV28, the J gene TRBJ2-5; 8 positions agree with TRBD1. The CDR3 runs to 15 residues. V was clipped by 5 bases and J by 1 base; unmatched bases: 6. CDR1 and CDR2 from the germline V gene are MDHEN and SYDVKM. CDR3 amino acids: CASSPRDRIQETQYF. For the CDR3, the DNA is TGTGCCAGCAGTCCCCGGGACAGGATCCAAGAGACCCAGTACTTC.

The chain links TRBV7-9 to TRBJ2-7; TRBD2 matches at 15 bases. Germline loops: CDR1 SEHNR, CDR2 FQNEAQ (reference sequence). V was clipped by 5 bases and J by 5 bases; unmatched bases: 1. The CDR3 loop spans 14 amino acids. CDR3 DNA: TGTGCCAGCAGCCGGACTAGCGGGAGGGACGAGCAGTACTTC. The encoded protein is CASSRTSGRDEQYF.

V and J are TRBV28 and TRBJ2-7, with D perhaps matching TRBD1 (5 bases). The CDR3 totals 15 residues. CDR1 and CDR2 (germline): MDHEN, SYDVKM. The V and J ends lost 2 bases and 3 bases respectively, with 14 bases between them. The CDR3: CASSLRGPLDYEQYF. In DNA form, the CDR3 reads TGTGCCAGCAGTTTAAGGGGCCCTTTGGACTACGAGCAGTACTTC.

J is TRBJ2-7 and V is TRBV11-2, with TRBD1 identical over 7 bases. The CDR3 extends over 14 amino acids. V shed 0 bases and J 10 bases; nucleotides not matched to a gene: 9. Germline CDR1 is SGHAT and CDR2 is FQNNGV. The CDR3 nucleotides are TGTGCCAGCAGCTTAGATTCGGGACAGTACGTTCAGTACTTC. Amino acid sequence: CASSLDSGQYVQYF. The full variable domain, rest sourced from reference TRBV11-2 and TRBJ2-7, is EAGVAQSPRYKIIEKRQSVAFWCNPISGHATLYWYQQILGQGPKLLIQFQNNGVVDDSQLPKDRFSAERLKGVDSTLKIQPAKLEDSAVYLCASSLDSGQYVQYFGPGTRLTVT.